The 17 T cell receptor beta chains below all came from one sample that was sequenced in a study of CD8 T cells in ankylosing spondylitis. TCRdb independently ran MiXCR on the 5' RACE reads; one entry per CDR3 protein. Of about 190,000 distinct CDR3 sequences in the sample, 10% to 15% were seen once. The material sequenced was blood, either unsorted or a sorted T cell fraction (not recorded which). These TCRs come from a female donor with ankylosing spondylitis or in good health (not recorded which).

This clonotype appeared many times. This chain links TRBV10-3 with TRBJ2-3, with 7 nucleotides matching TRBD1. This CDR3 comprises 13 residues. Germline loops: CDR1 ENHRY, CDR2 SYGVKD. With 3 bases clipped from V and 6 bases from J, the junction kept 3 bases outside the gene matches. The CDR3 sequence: CAISETRGDTQYF. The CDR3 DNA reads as TGTGCCATCAGTGAAACCAGGGGGGATACGCAGTATTTT.

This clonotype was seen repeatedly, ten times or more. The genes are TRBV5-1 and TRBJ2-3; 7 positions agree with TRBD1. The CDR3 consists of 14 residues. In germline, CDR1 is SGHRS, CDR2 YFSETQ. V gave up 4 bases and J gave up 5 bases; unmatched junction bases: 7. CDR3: CASSLGDSLDTQYF. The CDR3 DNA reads TGCGCCAGCAGCCTTGGGGACAGTTTAGATACGCAGTATTTT.

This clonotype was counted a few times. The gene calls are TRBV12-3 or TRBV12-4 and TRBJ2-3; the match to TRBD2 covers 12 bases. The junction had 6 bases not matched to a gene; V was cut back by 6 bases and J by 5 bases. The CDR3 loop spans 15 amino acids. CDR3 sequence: CASRTTSGSRDTQYF. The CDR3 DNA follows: TGTGCCAGCAGGACGACTAGCGGGAGTCGAGATACGCAGTATTTT.

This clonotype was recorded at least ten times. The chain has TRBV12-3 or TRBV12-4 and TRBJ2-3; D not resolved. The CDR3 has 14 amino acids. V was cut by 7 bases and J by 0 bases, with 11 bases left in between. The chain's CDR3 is CASTTTGSTDTQYF. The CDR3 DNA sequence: TGTGCCAGCACTACGACGGGTAGCACAGATACGCAGTATTTT.

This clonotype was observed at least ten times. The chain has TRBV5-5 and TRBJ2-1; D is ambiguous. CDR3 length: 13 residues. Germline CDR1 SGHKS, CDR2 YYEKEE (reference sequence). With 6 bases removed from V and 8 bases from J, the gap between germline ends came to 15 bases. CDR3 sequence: CASTLARMDEQFF. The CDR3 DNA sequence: TGTGCCAGCACGTTAGCCCGAATGGATGAGCAGTTCTTC. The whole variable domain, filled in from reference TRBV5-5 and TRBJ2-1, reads DAGVTQSPTHLIKTRGQQVTLRCSPISGHKSVSWYQQVLGQGPQFIFQYYEKEERGRGNFPDRFSARQFPNYSSELNVNALLLGDSALYLCASTLARMDEQFFGPGTRLTVL.

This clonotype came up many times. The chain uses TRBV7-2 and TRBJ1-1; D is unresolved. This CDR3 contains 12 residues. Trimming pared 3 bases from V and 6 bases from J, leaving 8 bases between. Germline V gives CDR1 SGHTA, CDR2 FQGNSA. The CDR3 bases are TGTGCCAGCAGCTTTAGGGCCCCTGAAGCTTTCTTT. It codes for CASSFRAPEAFF.

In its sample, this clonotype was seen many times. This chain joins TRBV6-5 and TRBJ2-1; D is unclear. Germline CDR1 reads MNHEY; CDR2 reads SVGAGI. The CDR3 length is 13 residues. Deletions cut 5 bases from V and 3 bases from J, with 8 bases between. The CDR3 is CASSKLGYNEQFF. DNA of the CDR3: TGTGCCAGCAGTAAACTCGGCTACAATGAGCAGTTCTTC.

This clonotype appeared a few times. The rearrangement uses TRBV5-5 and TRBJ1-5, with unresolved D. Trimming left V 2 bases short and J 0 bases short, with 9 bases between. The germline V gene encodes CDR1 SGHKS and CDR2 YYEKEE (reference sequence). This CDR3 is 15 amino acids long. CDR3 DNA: TGTGCCAGCAGCTTTGCGCTGAATAGCAATCAGCCCCAGCATTTT. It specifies CASSFALNSNQPQHF.

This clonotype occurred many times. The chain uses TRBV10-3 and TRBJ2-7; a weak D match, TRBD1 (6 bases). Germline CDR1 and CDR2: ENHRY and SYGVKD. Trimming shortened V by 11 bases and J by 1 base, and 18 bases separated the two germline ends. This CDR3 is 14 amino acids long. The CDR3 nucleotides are TGTGCCTCTCGTGGGGGCAGGGCGTCCTACGAGCAGTACTTC. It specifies CASRGGRASYEQYF.

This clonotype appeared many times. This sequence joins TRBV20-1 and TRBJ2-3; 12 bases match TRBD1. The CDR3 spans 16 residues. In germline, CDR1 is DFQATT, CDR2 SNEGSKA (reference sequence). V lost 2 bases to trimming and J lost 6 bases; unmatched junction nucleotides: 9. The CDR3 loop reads CSARTRRGQGADTQYF. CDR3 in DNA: TGCAGTGCTAGAACCCGTAGGGGACAGGGGGCCGATACGCAGTATTTT.

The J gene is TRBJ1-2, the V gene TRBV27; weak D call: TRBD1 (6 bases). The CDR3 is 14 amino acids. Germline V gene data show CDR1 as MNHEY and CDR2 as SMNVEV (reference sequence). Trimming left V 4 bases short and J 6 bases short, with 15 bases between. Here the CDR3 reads CASSSKEGVNGYTF. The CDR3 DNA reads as TGTGCCAGCAGTTCGAAAGAGGGGGTCAATGGCTACACCTTC.

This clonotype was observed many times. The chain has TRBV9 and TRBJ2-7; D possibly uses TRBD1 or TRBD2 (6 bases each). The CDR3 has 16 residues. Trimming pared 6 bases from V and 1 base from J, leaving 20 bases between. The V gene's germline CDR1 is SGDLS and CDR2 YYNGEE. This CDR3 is CASTNKGGSRSYEQYF. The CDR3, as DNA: TGTGCCAGCACCAATAAGGGGGGCAGTCGGTCCTACGAGCAGTACTTC.

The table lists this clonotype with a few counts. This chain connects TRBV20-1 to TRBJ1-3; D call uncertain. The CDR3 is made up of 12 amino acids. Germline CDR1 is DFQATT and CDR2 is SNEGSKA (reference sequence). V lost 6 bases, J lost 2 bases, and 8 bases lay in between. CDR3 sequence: CSAPLAGNTIYF. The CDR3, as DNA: TGCAGTGCCCCACTGGCTGGAAACACCATATATTTT.

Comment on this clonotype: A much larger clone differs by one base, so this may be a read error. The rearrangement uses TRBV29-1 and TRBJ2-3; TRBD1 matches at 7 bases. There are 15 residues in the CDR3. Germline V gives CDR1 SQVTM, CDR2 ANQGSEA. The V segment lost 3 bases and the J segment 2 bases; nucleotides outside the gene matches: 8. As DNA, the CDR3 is TGCAGCGTTGAGAAGGGGGCTCCCACCACAGATACGCAGTATTTT. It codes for CSVEKGAPTTDTQYF.

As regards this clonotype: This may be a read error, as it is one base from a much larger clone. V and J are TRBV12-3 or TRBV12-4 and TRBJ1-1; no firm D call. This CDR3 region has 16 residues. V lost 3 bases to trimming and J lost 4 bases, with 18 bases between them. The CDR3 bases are TGTGCCAGCAGTTTGGATGGGGTCACGGCGGGCACTGAAGCTTTCTTT. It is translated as CASSLDGVTAGTEAFF.

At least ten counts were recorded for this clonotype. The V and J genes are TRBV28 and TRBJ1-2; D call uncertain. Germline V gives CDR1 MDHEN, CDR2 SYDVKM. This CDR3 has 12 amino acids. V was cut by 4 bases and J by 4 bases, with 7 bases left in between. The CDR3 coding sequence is TGTGCCAGCAGTTCGTTCACCTATGGCTACACCTTC. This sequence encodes CASSSFTYGYTF.

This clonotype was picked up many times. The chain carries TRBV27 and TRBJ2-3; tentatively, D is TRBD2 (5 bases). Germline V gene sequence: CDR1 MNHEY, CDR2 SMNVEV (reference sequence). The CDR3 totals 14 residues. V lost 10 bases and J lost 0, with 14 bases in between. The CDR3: CATLSSGSTDTQYF. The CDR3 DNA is TGTGCCACCCTCTCCAGCGGAAGCACAGATACGCAGTATTTT.